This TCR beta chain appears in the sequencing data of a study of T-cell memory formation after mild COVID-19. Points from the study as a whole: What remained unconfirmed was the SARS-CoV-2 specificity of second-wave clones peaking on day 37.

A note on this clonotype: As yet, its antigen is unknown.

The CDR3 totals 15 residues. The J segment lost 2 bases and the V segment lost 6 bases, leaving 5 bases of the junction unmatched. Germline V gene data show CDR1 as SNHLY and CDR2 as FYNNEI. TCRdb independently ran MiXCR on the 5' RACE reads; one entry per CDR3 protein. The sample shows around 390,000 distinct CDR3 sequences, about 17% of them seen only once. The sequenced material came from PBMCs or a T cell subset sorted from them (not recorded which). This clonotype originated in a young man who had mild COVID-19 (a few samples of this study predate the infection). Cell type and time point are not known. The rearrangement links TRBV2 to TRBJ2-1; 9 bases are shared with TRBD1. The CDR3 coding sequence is TGTGCCAGCAGACCCAGGACAGGGGCCTACAATGAGCAGTTCTTC. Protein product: CASRPRTGAYNEQFF.